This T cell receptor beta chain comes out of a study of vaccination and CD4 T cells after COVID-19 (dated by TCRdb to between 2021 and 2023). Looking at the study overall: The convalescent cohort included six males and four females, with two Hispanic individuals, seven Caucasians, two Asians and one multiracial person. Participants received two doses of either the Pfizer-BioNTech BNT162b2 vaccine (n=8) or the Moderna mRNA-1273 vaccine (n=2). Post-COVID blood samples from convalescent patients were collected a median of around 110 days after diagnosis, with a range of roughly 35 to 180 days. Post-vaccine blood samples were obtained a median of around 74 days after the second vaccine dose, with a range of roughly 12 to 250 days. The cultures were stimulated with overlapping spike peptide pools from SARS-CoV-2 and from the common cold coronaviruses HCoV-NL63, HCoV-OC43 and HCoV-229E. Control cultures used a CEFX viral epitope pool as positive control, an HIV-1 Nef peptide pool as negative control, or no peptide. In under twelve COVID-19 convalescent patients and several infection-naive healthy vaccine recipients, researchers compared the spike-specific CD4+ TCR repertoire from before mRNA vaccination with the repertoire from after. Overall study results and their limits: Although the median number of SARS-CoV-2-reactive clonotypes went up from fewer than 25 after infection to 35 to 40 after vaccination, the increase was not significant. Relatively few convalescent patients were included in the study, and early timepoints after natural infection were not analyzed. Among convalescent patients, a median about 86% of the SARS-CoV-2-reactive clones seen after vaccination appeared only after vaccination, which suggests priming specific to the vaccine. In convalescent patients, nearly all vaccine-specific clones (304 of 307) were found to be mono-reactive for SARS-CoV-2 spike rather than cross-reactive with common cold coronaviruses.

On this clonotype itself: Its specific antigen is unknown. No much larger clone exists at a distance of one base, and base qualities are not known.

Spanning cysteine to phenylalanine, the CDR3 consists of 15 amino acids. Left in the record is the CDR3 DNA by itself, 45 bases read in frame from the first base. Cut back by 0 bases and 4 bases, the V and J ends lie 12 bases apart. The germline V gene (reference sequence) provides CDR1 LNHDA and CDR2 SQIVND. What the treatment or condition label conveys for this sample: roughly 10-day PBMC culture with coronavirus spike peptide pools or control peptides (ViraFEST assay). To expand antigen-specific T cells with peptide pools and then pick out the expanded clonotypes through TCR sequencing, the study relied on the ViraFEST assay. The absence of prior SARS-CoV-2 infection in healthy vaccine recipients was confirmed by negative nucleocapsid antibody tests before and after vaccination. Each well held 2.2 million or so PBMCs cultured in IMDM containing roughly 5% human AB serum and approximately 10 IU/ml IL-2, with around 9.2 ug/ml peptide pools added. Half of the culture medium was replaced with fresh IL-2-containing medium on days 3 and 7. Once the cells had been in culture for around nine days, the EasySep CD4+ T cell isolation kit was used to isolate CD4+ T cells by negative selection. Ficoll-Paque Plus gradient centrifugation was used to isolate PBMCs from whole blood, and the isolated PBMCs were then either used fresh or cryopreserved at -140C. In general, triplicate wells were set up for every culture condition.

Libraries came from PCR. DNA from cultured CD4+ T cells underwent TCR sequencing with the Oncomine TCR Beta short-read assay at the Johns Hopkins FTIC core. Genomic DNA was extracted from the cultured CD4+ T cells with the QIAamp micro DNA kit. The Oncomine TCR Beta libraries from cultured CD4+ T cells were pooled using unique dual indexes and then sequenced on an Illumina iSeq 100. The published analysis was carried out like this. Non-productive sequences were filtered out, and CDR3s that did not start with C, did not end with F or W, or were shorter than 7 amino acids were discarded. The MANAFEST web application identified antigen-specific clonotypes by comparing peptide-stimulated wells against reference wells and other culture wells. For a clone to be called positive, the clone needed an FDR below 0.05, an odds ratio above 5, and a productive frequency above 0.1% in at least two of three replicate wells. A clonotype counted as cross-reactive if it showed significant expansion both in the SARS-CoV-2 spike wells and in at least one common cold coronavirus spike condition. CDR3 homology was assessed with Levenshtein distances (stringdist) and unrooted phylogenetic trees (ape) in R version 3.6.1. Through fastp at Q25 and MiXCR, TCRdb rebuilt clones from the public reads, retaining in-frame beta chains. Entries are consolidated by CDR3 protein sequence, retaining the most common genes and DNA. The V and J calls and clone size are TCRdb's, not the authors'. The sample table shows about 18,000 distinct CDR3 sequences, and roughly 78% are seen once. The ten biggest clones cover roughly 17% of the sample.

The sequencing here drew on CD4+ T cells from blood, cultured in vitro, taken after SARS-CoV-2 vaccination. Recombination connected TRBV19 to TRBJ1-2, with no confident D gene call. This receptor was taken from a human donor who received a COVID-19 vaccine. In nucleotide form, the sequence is TGTGCCAGTAGTATAGAGGAGGGAGAGATCTATGGCTACACCTTC. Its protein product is CASSIEEGEIYGYTF.